Listed below are T cell receptor beta chains from one sample, sequenced in a study of beta chain features in type 1 diabetes. Here immunoSEQ multiplex PCR was the method, and the copy in TCRdb shows in-frame clones only, minus some. The data show roughly 330,000 clones, with roughly 13% seen just once and about 0.015% held by the top ten. The material sequenced was naive CD4+ T cells from blood. These receptors originate from a woman aged 18 to 35 with type 1 diabetes. Each CDR3 is given with its conserved first and last residue. D genes are given only for firm matches. For some rows the clone size is stated as once, few or many, or as a class when expanded; others skip it.

v_gene	abundance	j_gene	d_gene	CDR3nt	CDR3aa
TRBV5-1	.	TRBJ1-5	.	TGCGCCAGCAGCTTGACCGCGGGAGGCAATCAGCCCCAGCATTTT	CASSLTAGGNQPQHF
TRBV28	.	TRBJ1-2	.	TGTGCCAGCAGTTTATACAGTCCCCATGGCTACACCTTC	CASSLYSPHGYTF
TRBV7-2	.	TRBJ2-3	.	TGTGCCAGTACGCGGGCTAGCGCACGGGCAGATACGCAGTATTTT	CASTRASARADTQYF
TRBV7-3	few	TRBJ2-1	TRBD2	TGTGCCAGCAGCTCCTTAGCGGGAGGGCCCAATGAGCAGTTCTTC	CASSSLAGGPNEQFF
TRBV19	.	TRBJ1-1	TRBD1	TGTGCCAGTAGTATAGTCGCCAAAATAGGGACAGAGCCGAACACTGAAGCTTTCTTT	CASSIVAKIGTEPNTEAFF
TRBV29-1	.	TRBJ2-2	.	TGCAGCGTTGTACCGGGACTGCACACCACCGGGGAGCTGTTTTTT	CSVVPGLHTTGELFF
TRBV20-1	.	TRBJ1-2	.	TGCAGTGCTAGAGGGGCGGGAAGCTACACCTTC	CSARGAGSYTF
TRBV7-3	.	TRBJ2-3	TRBD2	TGTGCCAGCAGTCACATTCCGGGACTAGAGCCAGATACGCAGTATTTT	CASSHIPGLEPDTQYF
TRBV9	few	TRBJ2-2	.	TGTGCCAGCAGCGTCGAGGGGGAGCTGTTTTTT	CASSVEGELFF
TRBV4-1	few	TRBJ2-5	TRBD2	TGCGCCAGCAGCCCCTATCCGAGGAACGCGGGAGAGGGTCATAAGGAGACCCAGTACTTC	CASSPYPRNAGEGHKETQYF
TRBV27	few	TRBJ2-1	TRBD2	TGTGCCAGCAGTTTTTCTAGCGGCTACTCCAATGAGCAGTTCTTC	CASSFSSGYSNEQFF
TRBV18	few	TRBJ2-4	.	TGTGCCAGCTCACCAGCTATACTAGCCAAAAACATTCAGTACTTC	CASSPAILAKNIQYF
TRBV28	.	TRBJ1-2	.	TGTGCCAGCTTCCGGGGTCTCGGATCCCCACTCTATGGCTACACCTTC	CASFRGLGSPLYGYTF
TRBV5-1	.	TRBJ2-5	TRBD2	TGCGCCAGCAGCTTTACTCTAGCGGGAGTTTGGGAGACCCAGTACTTC	CASSFTLAGVWETQYF
TRBV6-5	.	TRBJ2-3	.	TGTGCCAGCAGTTACGTGGGAGCCCTAGGCACAGATACGCAGTATTTT	CASSYVGALGTDTQYF
TRBV2	.	TRBJ1-2	TRBD1	TGTGCCAGCTGGAGAGGGGGCCCCACCTTC	CASWRGGPTF
TRBV5-6	.	TRBJ1-2	TRBD1	TGTGCCAGCAGCTCCGCCTGGGGACAGGGGGAATGGAACTATGGCTACACCTTC	CASSSAWGQGEWNYGYTF
TRBV4-3	.	TRBJ2-3	.	TGCGCCAGCAGCCAAGTCGGGAGCACAGATACGCAGTATTTT	CASSQVGSTDTQYF
TRBV7-2	.	TRBJ2-1	.	TGTGCCAGCAACGATAGGGGCACTAATTACAATGAGCAGTTCTTC	CASNDRGTNYNEQFF
TRBV5-6	.	TRBJ2-7	TRBD1	TGTGCCAGCAACATAAGAGGACAGGGGGTGCAGTACTTC	CASNIRGQGVQYF
TRBV4-2	few	TRBJ2-1	.	TGTGCCAGCAGCCCGGTTGAAAACAATGAGCAGTTCTTC	CASSPVENNEQFF
TRBV29-1	few	TRBJ2-7	TRBD1	TGCAGCGGAGGGATTGGGACAGGGGCGTCCGAGCAGTACTTC	CSGGIGTGASEQYF
TRBV10-2	.	TRBJ2-1	TRBD2	TGCGCCAGCAGTGAGTTTGGCGGGAGACCCTACAATGAGCAGTTCTTC	CASSEFGGRPYNEQFF
TRBV30	few	TRBJ1-1	.	TGTGCCTGGAGCGAGAATCCTAGCGCCGAAGCTTTCTTT	CAWSENPSAEAFF
TRBV7-2	.	TRBJ2-1	TRBD2	TGTGCCAGCAAACCGGGACTAGGGATCTACAATGAGCAGTTCTTC	CASKPGLGIYNEQFF
TRBV28	.	TRBJ1-2	TRBD1	TGTGCCAGCAGTACCGGACAGGGAATCTATGGCTACACCTTC	CASSTGQGIYGYTF
TRBV19	.	TRBJ1-3	.	TGTGCCAGCAAGCGGGCCGACTCTGGAAACACCATATATTTT	CASKRADSGNTIYF
TRBV11-2	.	TRBJ1-1	.	TGTGCCAGCAGCTTAGCTCTTATCACTGAAGCTTTCTTT	CASSLALITEAFF
TRBV4-3	few	TRBJ1-1	TRBD1	TGCGCCAGCAGCCAAAGCCTCTACAGGGGTAAAATTGGTGAAGCTTTCTTT	CASSQSLYRGKIGEAFF
TRBV6-1	.	TRBJ1-1	.	TGTGCCAGCAGTGAAGCAGGAGGAGCGAACACTGAAGCTTTCTTT	CASSEAGGANTEAFF
TRBV5-1	few	TRBJ2-3	TRBD2	TGCGCCAGCAGCTTGGATGGGAGCAGCGGGAGGTCAGATACGCAGTATTTT	CASSLDGSSGRSDTQYF
TRBV10-1	.	TRBJ2-2	.	TGCGCCAGCAAGAGAGACACCGGGGAGCTGTTTTTT	CASKRDTGELFF
TRBV5-1	.	TRBJ2-5	TRBD1	TGCGCCAGCAGCTCATCCGGGACAGGGGCACCCAGGCTTTTAGAGACCCAGTACTTC	CASSSSGTGAPRLLETQYF
TRBV7-6	.	TRBJ2-7	TRBD1	TGTGCCAGCAGCTTAAACAGGGGCGAGCAGTACTTC	CASSLNRGEQYF
TRBV7-3	.	TRBJ2-1	TRBD2	TGTGCCAGCAGCTTAGGGACTAGCGGGAATGAGCAGTTCTTC	CASSLGTSGNEQFF
TRBV9	few	TRBJ2-7	TRBD2	TGTGCCAGCAGCGTCGCCGGGACTACAGACTACGAGCAGTACTTC	CASSVAGTTDYEQYF
TRBV19	.	TRBJ2-7	TRBD2	TGTGCCAGTAGTATAGGGCTAGCGGGAGCGGCCGAGCAGTACTTC	CASSIGLAGAAEQYF
TRBV29-1	.	TRBJ2-6	TRBD1	TGCAGCGTTGCCTCCGGGACAGGGGAAGCCACTGGGGCCAACGTCCTGACTTTC	CSVASGTGEATGANVLTF
TRBV25-1	few	TRBJ2-1	.	TGTGCCAGCAGTGAATCGACGGTCGGACAGTATGAGCAGTTCTTC	CASSESTVGQYEQFF
TRBV25-1	few	TRBJ2-5	.	TGTGCCAGCAGTGAAACAGGGAGAGGGACCCAGTACTTC	CASSETGRGTQYF
TRBV5-4	.	TRBJ2-1	TRBD2	TGTGCCAGCAGCCGTCCGGACGGGAGGGTTAATGAGCAGTTCTTC	CASSRPDGRVNEQFF